The sequence of this TCR beta chain was determined in a study of T cells in Graves' hyperthyroidism and ophthalmopathy. Study summary: Blood was drawn when the patient was first diagnosed and still untreated. Findings and limits, study-wide: Ophthalmopathy could be told apart from stable hyperthyroidism with a 13 V-J model. Among thyroid clonotypes expanded above 0.001, most also appeared in blood.

Using RNA transcripts as the source, TCR beta CDR3 regions were amplified. HTBI primers were the set used in a first-round RT-PCR of the TCR CDR3. TCRdb reprocessed the multiplex PCR reads via MiXCR and lists one record per CDR3 protein. The table includes about 740,000 distinct CDR3 sequences, about 14% detected once. V was pared by 0 bases and J by 8 bases, with 13 bases between. Germline CDR1 is LGHNA and CDR2 is YSLEER. CDR3 length equals 15 residues. As to this clonotype: Its antigen is not identified.

Based on clinical symptoms, serum thyroxine and TRAb, thyroid ultrasound and orbital computed tomography, diagnoses were reached. The chain couples TRBV4-3 to TRBJ1-4; D is undetermined. This TCR came from a woman in her late teens or twenties with Graves' hyperthyroidism. Source material: blood. The chain's CDR3 is CASSQERETFEKLFF. The CDR3 DNA reads TGCGCCAGCAGCCAAGAGAGGGAGACATTCGAAAAACTGTTTTTT.